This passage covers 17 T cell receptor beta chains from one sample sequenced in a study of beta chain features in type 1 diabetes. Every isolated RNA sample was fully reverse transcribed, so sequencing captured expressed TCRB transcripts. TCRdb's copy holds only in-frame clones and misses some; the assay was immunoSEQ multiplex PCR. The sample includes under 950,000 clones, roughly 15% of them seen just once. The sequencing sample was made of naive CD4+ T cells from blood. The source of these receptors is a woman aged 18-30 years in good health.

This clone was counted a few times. The CDR3 loop reads CASSHLPTLAGEDTQYF. In DNA, the CDR3 is TGTGCCAGCAGCCACCTTCCAACCTTAGCGGGAGAGGATACGCAGTATTTT. The chain employs TRBV4-2 and TRBJ2-3; 9 nucleotides match TRBD2. Per the germline V gene, CDR1 is LGHNA and CDR2 is YNFKEQ. CDR3 length: 17 residues. The J segment lost 6 bases and the V segment lost 3 bases, leaving 13 bases of the junction unmatched.

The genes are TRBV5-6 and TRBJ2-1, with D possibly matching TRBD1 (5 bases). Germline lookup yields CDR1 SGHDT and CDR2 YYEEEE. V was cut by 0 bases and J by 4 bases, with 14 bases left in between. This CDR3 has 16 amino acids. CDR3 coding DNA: TGTGCCAGCAGCTTGGGGGGCAGCAGAAAGTACAATGAGCAGTTCTTC. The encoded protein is CASSLGGSRKYNEQFF.

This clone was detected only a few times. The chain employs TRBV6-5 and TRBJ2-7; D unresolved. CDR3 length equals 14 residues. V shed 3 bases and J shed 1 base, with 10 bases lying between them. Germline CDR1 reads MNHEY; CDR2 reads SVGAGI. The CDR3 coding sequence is TGTGCCAGCAGTTATTTTGCCCATTCCTACGAGCAGTACTTC. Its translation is CASSYFAHSYEQYF.

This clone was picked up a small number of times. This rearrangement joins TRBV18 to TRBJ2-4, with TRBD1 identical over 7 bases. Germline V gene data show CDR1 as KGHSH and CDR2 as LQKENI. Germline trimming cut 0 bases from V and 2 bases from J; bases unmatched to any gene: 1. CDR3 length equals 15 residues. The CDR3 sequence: CASSPPGQSKNIQYF. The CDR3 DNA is TGTGCCAGCTCACCACCGGGACAGTCCAAAAACATTCAGTACTTC. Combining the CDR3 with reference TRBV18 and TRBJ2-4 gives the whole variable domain NAGVMQNPRHLVRRRGQEARLRCSPMKGHSHVYWYRQLPEEGLKFMVYLQKENIIDESGMPKERFSAEFPKEGPSILRIQQVVRGDSAAYFCASSPPGQSKNIQYFGAGTRLSVL.

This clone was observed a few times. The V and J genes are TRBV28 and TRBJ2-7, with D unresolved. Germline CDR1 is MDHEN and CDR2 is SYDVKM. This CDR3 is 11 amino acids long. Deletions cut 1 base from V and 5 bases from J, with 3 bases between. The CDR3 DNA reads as TGTGCCAGCAGTTTATTCGACGAGCAGTACTTC. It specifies CASSLFDEQYF.

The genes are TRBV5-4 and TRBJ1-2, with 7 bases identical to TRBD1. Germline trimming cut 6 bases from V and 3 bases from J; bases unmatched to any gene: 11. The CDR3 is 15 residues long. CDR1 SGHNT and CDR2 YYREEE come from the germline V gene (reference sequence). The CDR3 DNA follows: TGTGCCAGCAAAAACCGCCGGGACAGTGACTATGGCTACACCTTC. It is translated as CASKNRRDSDYGYTF.

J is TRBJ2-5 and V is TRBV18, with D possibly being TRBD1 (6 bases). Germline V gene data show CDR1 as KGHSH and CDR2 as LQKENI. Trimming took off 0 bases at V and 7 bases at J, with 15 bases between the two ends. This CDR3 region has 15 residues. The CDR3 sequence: CASSPPKGDPGTQYF. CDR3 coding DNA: TGTGCCAGCTCACCACCGAAGGGGGACCCGGGGACCCAGTACTTC.

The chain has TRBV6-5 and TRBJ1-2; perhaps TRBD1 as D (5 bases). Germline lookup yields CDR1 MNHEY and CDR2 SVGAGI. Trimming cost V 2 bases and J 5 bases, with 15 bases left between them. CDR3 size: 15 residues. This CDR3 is CASSYPGPIPYGYTF. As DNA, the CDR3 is TGTGCCAGCAGTTACCCGGGACCGATCCCTTATGGCTACACCTTC.

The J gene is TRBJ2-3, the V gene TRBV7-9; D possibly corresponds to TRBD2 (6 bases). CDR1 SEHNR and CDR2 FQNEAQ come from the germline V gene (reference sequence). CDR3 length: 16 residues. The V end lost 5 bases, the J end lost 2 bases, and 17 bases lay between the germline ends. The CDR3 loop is CASSHGSGLDTDTQYF. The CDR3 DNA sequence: TGTGCCAGCAGCCACGGATCGGGACTTGACACAGATACGCAGTATTTT.

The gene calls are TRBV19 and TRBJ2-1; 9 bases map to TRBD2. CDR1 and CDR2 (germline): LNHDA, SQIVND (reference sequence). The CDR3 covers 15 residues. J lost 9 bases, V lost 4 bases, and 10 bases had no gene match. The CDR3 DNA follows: TGTGCCAGTAGTAGGGGTAGCGGGAGAGGCAGTGAGCAGTTCTTC. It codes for CASSRGSGRGSEQFF.

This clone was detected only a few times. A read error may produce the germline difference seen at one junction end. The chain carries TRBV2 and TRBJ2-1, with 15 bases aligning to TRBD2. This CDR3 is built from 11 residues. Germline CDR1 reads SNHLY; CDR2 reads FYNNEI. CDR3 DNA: TGTGCCAGCCGGACTAGCGGGAGGGGCCTCTTC. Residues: CASRTSGRGLF.

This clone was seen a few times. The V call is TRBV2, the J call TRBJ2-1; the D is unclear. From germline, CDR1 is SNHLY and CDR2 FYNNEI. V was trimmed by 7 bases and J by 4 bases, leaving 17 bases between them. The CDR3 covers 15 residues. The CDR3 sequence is CASTRLLTIYNEQFF. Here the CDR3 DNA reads TGTGCCAGCACTAGACTTCTCACGATTTACAATGAGCAGTTCTTC.

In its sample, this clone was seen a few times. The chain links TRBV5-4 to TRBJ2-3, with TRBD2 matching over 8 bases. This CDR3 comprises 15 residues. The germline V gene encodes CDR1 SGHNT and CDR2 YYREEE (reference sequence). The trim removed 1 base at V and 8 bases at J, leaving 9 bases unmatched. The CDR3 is CASSLSSGSDGTQYF. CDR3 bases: TGTGCCAGCAGCTTGAGCAGCGGGAGTGATGGTACGCAGTATTTT.

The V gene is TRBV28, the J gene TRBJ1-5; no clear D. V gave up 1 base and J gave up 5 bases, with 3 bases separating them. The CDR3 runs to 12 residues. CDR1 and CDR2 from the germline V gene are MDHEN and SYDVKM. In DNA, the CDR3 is TGTGCCAGCAGTTTATTCGATCAGCCCCAGCATTTT. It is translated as CASSLFDQPQHF. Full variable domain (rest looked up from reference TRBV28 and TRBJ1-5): DVKVTQSSRYLVKRTGEKVFLECVQDMDHENMFWYRQDPGLGLRLIYFSYDVKMKEKGDIPEGYSVSREKKERFSLILESASTNQTSMYLCASSLFDQPQHFGDGTRLSIL.

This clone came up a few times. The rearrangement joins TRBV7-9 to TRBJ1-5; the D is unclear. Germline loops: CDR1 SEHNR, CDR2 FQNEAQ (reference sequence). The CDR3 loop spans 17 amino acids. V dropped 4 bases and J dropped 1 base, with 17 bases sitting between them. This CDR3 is CASSSMGGHLSNQPQHF. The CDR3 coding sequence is TGTGCCAGCAGCTCGATGGGCGGTCACCTGAGCAATCAGCCCCAGCATTTT. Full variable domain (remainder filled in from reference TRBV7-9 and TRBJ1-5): DTGVSQNPRHKITKRGQNVTFRCDPISEHNRLYWYRQTLGQGPEFLTYFQNEAQLEKSRLLSDRFSAERPKGSFSTLEIQRTEQGDSAMYLCASSSMGGHLSNQPQHFGDGTRLSIL.

CDR3 DNA: TGTGCCAGCAGTGCGGCCTACGAGCAGTACTTC. Protein: CASSAAYEQYF. The chain recombines TRBV2 with TRBJ2-7, with no clear D. CDR3 size: 11 residues. Germline CDR1 and CDR2: SNHLY and FYNNEI. V shed 4 bases and J shed 2 bases, with 3 bases lying between them.

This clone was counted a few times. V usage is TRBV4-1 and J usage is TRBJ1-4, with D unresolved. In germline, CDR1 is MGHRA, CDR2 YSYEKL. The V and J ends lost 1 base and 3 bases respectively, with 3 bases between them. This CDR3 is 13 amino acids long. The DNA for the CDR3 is TGCGCCAGCAGCCAAGCGGCTAATGAAAAACTGTTTTTT. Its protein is CASSQAANEKLFF.